This is a list of T cell receptor beta chains from one sample in a study of CD8 T cells in Susac syndrome. TCRdb fed the immunoSEQ multiplex PCR reads into MiXCR, producing one record per CDR3 protein. The sample yields tens of thousands of distinct CDR3 sequences, roughly 93% seen once. Sequenced material: CD8+ T cells from PBMCs. These TCRs come from a human donor with multiple sclerosis. The CDR3 runs from the conserved cysteine through the conserved F or W. The order of the fields is J gene, CDR3 length, D gene, clone size, V gene, CDR3 DNA, CDR3 protein. A D gene is named only where the DNA matches it firmly. Clone size is not always given. Where it is, it says once, few, many or a class for expanded clones.

TRBJ2-1	10	.	.	TRBV5-6	TGTGCCAGCGGTTACAATGAGCAGTTCTTC	CASGYNEQFF
TRBJ2-1	12	.	.	TRBV10-3	TGTGCCATCAGTGTGGGCGGTCGGGAGCAGTTCTTC	CAISVGGREQFF
TRBJ1-2	16	.	.	TRBV4-2	TGTGCCAGCAGCCAAGGACAGCTCCTTGGGGGCTATGGCTACACCTTC	CASSQGQLLGGYGYTF
TRBJ1-1	13	.	.	TRBV5-1	TGCGCCAGCAGCCTTGGAGGGTCCCCGCTGGCTTTCTTT	CASSLGGSPLAFF
TRBJ2-7	13	.	.	TRBV7-9	TGTGCCAGCAGCCACCGGTCCGGTTACGAGCAGTACTTC	CASSHRSGYEQYF
TRBJ2-1	14	.	.	TRBV5-6	TGTGCCAGCAACCCGGACTTCTTAGGCAATGAGCAGTTCTTC	CASNPDFLGNEQFF
TRBJ2-5	14	TRBD1	.	TRBV5-1	TGCGCCAGCAGCGAGGGACAGGGGTTAGAGACCCAGTACTTC	CASSEGQGLETQYF
TRBJ2-7	15	.	.	TRBV9	TGTGCCAGCAGCGTCGAAGGGACGTCGAACGAGGAGCAGTACTTC	CASSVEGTSNEEQYF
TRBJ1-2	13	.	.	TRBV25-1	TGTGCCAGTGCCGAGGGGGAGAGCTATGGCTACACCTTC	CASAEGESYGYTF
TRBJ2-6	17	TRBD1	.	TRBV6-1	TGTGCCAGCATCCCCGGGACAGGGTTCGCTGGGGCCAACGTCCTGACTTTC	CASIPGTGFAGANVLTF
TRBJ2-1	12	.	.	TRBV29-1	TGCAGCGTTGAAGGCCAGTACAATGAGCAGTTCTTC	CSVEGQYNEQFF
TRBJ2-1	16	.	.	TRBV28	TGTGCCAGCAGTTTTGGGGGGACACCAACCTACAATGAGCAGTTCTTC	CASSFGGTPTYNEQFF
TRBJ2-1	16	.	.	TRBV4-3	TGCGCCAGCAGCCAAGCCCCGGGGGGCCATCTCGATGAGCAGTTCTTC	CASSQAPGGHLDEQFF
TRBJ2-5	15	.	.	TRBV5-4	TGTGCCAGCAGCTTGGCCGGGGCAGGCCGAGAGACCCAGTACTTC	CASSLAGAGRETQYF
TRBJ1-1	14	TRBD1	.	TRBV28	TGTGCCAGCAGTTTGACAGGGGAGAGCACTGAAGCTTTCTTT	CASSLTGESTEAFF
TRBJ2-5	16	TRBD1	.	TRBV5-4	TGTGCCAGCAGCGATGGGGACAGGGAGGTCCAAGAGACCCAGTACTTC	CASSDGDREVQETQYF
TRBJ2-7	12	.	once	TRBV7-9	TGTGCCAGCAGCGCCGATGGCTCCGAGCAGTACTTC	CASSADGSEQYF
TRBJ2-4	15	.	.	TRBV11-2	TGTGCCAGCAGCGTGGGGTGGGGCACCAAAAACATTCAGTACTTC	CASSVGWGTKNIQYF
TRBJ1-3	14	.	.	TRBV28	TGTGCCAGCAGGCCAGGGCACTCTGGAAACACCATATATTTT	CASRPGHSGNTIYF
TRBJ2-7	13	TRBD1	.	TRBV29-1	TGCAGCATGAGGACAGGGATTACCTACGAGCAGTACTTC	CSMRTGITYEQYF
TRBJ1-6	16	.	.	TRBV6-5	TGTGCCAGCAGTTACTCGAGCGGTTCGGATAGCTCACCCCTCCACTTT	CASSYSSGSDSSPLHF
TRBJ2-7	13	TRBD1	.	TRBV19	TGTGCCAGTAGTATTACAGGGGGCTACGAGCAGTACTTC	CASSITGGYEQYF
TRBJ1-1	17	.	.	TRBV13	TGTGCCAGCAGCTTATGGTCGGTACGGGGAAAGGGGACTGAAGCTTTCTTT	CASSLWSVRGKGTEAFF
TRBJ1-5	15	TRBD1	.	TRBV4-2	TGTGCCAGCAGCCAAGGAGAGGGGGCAGATCAGCCCCAGCATTTT	CASSQGEGADQPQHF
TRBJ2-1	15	TRBD1	.	TRBV14	TGTGCCAGCAGCTTGGGACAGGGGGCGCCCAATGAGCAGTTCTTC	CASSLGQGAPNEQFF
TRBJ2-1	16	TRBD1	.	TRBV10-3	TGTGCCATCAGTGAGTCACTCAGGGGGCAATCCAGTGAGCAGTTCTTC	CAISESLRGQSSEQFF
TRBJ2-1	14	.	.	TRBV7-7	TGTGCTAGCAGCTTAACACAGTCCTACAATGAGCAGTTCTTC	CASSLTQSYNEQFF
TRBJ2-7	12	TRBD2	.	TRBV11-2	TGTGCCAGCAGCGGGGGGGTTTACGAGCAGTACTTC	CASSGGVYEQYF
TRBJ1-1	14	TRBD1	.	TRBV6-2/TRBV6-3	TGTGCCAGCAGCCTGGCAGGGGGCTTCACTGAAGCTTTCTTT	CASSLAGGFTEAFF
TRBJ1-1	18	.	.	TRBV4-1	TGCGCCAGCAGCCAAGACAGGGTCGTGTTGCCAAGGAACACTGAAGCTTTCTTT	CASSQDRVVLPRNTEAFF
TRBJ1-3	14	.	.	TRBV9	TGTGCCAGCAGCGTAGCCCTCTCTGGAAACACCATATATTTT	CASSVALSGNTIYF